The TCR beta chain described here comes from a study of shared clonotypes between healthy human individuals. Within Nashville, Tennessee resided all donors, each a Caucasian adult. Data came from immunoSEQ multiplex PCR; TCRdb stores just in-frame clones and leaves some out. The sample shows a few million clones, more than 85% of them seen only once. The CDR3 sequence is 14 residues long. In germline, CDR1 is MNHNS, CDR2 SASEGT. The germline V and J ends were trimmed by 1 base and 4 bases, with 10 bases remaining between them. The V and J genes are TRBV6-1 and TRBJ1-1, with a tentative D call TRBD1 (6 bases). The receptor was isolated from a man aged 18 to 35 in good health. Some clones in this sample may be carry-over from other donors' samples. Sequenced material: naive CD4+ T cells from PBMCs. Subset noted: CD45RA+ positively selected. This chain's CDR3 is CASSEGQGITEAFF. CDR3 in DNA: TGTGCCAGCAGTGAAGGGCAGGGGATCACTGAAGCTTTCTTT.